One sample yielded the 30 T cell receptor beta chains listed below, sequenced in a study of cytomegalovirus exposure and HLA in healthy donors. The PCR employed 60 Vbeta primers together with 13 Jbeta primers. Produced via immunoSEQ multiplex PCR; TCRdb's table is partial and in-frame only. The data hold fewer than 150,000 clones, with 70% to 80% observed a single time. Sample: PBMCs. These receptor sequences come from a man aged 30-40 years in good health and CMV-seronegative.

The chain couples TRBV27 to TRBJ2-3; the D gene is possibly TRBD2 (5 bases). Germline V gene sequence: CDR1 MNHEY, CDR2 SMNVEV (reference sequence). Trimming left V 4 bases short and J 5 bases short, with 13 bases between. CDR3 length equals 14 residues. The CDR3 bases are TGTGCCAGCAGTTCCCGAATGGGGAGAGATACGCAGTATTTT. The encoded protein is CASSSRMGRDTQYF.

J is TRBJ1-2 and V is TRBV7-2; no clear D gene. Germline CDR1 and CDR2: SGHTA and FQGNSA. There are 12 residues in the CDR3. V was trimmed by 3 bases and J by 3 bases, leaving 5 bases between them. The CDR3 nucleotides read TGTGCCAGCAGCTTCTTCGACTATGGCTACACCTTC. Translation gives CASSFFDYGYTF.

The V and J genes are TRBV13 and TRBJ2-5, with D unclear. From germline, CDR1 is PRHDT and CDR2 FYEKMQ (reference sequence). The CDR3 spans 13 residues. Between the trimmed V and J ends, which lost 4 bases and 4 bases, there was a span of 10 bases. The CDR3 reads CASSSNLLETQYF. CDR3 sequence (DNA): TGTGCCAGCAGCTCCAACCTACTAGAGACCCAGTACTTC.

J is TRBJ2-7 and V is TRBV18; the D gene is possibly TRBD1 (5 bases). Trimming left V 0 bases short and J 4 bases short, with 13 bases between. Germline lookup yields CDR1 KGHSH and CDR2 LQKENI. This CDR3 has 15 amino acids. CDR3 DNA sequence: TGTGCCAGCTCACCACCTACAGGATATAGGTACGAGCAGTACTTC. Translation gives CASSPPTGYRYEQYF.

The CDR3 spells CASISGTSYSNQPQHF. The CDR3 DNA is TGTGCCAGCATATCCGGGACATCGTATAGCAATCAGCCCCAGCATTTT. V usage is TRBV7-8 and J usage is TRBJ1-5; D is possibly TRBD1 (6 bases). Trimming removed 7 bases at V and 0 bases at J, with 16 bases between. Per the germline V gene, CDR1 is SGHVS and CDR2 is FQNEAQ. The CDR3 consists of 16 residues.

The rearrangement uses TRBV7-2 and TRBJ2-5; TRBD2 agrees at 9 bases. Matching the DNA end better, TRBJ2-7 makes the J call doubtful. The CDR3 runs to 15 residues. CDR1 SGHTA and CDR2 FQGNSA come from the germline V gene. In DNA form, the CDR3 reads TGTGCCAGCAGCATTAGCGGGAGCTTTTACTACGAGCAGTACTTC. Translated, it gives CASSISGSFYYEQYF.

The chain employs TRBV30 and TRBJ2-7, with 7 bases identical to TRBD1. CDR1 and CDR2 (germline): GTSNPN, SVGIG (reference sequence). Trimming took 5 bases from V and 5 from J; bases not matched to a gene: 15. This CDR3 is 15 amino acids long. The CDR3 spells CAWAIKTGLQNEQYF. In nucleotides, the CDR3 is TGTGCCTGGGCGATAAAGACAGGGCTTCAAAACGAGCAGTACTTC.

The V call is TRBV4-2, the J call TRBJ1-2; D uncertain. The V end lost 0 bases, the J end lost 10 bases, and 12 bases lay between the germline ends. The CDR3 is made up of 13 amino acids. Germline assignment: CDR1 LGHNA and CDR2 YNFKEQ. The CDR3 region is CASSQDGHSYYTF. The CDR3, as DNA: TGTGCCAGCAGCCAAGATGGCCACAGCTACTACACCTTC.

Only a few counts were recorded for this clone. The chain has TRBV18 and TRBJ2-7; TRBD1 might be the D (6 bases). V was clipped by 1 base and J by 3 bases, with 10 bases between them. The V gene's germline CDR1 is KGHSH and CDR2 LQKENI. This CDR3 region has 14 residues. The CDR3 coding sequence is TGTGCCAGCTCACCACGGTCAGGGGACTACGAGCAGTACTTC. Translated: CASSPRSGDYEQYF.

A remark on this clone: Other DNA sequences in the sample encode the same CDR3. The gene calls are TRBV18 and TRBJ1-1, with TRBD1 as a possible D gene (5 bases). This CDR3 is built from 14 residues. Germline V gene lookup returns CDR1 KGHSH and CDR2 LQKENI. Trimming pared 2 bases from V and 0 bases from J, leaving 7 bases between. CDR3 amino acids: CASSPSGLNTEAFF. The DNA of the CDR3 is TGTGCCAGCTCACCATCAGGGTTGAACACTGAAGCTTTCTTT.

The chain couples TRBV11-2 to TRBJ2-1; 10 bases line up with TRBD2. The CDR3 extends over 16 amino acids. Per the germline V gene, CDR1 is SGHAT and CDR2 is FQNNGV. J lost 10 bases, V lost 5 bases, and 14 bases had no gene match. The CDR3 DNA is TGTGCCAGCAGCCCCGCCGGGACTAGCGTTTACAGAGAGCAGTTCTTC. This codes for CASSPAGTSVYREQFF.

The rearrangement uses TRBV7-2 and TRBJ1-4, with TRBD1 matching 9 bases. This CDR3 comprises 14 residues. Per the germline V gene, CDR1 is SGHTA and CDR2 is FQGNSA. V lost 4 bases to trimming and J lost 8 bases; unmatched junction nucleotides: 5. CDR3 residues: CASSSGQGREKLFF. The DNA for the CDR3 is TGTGCCAGCAGCTCGGGACAGGGTCGAGAAAAACTGTTTTTT.

This clone was found once. The chain recombines TRBV30 with TRBJ1-3; unclear D gene. Germline-derived CDR1 and CDR2 are GTSNPN and SVGIG (reference sequence). This CDR3 spans 13 amino acids. V dropped 4 bases and J dropped 7 bases, with 14 bases sitting between them. This CDR3 is CAWNTGAMNTIYF. The CDR3 region has the DNA TGTGCCTGGAACACTGGAGCTATGAACACCATATATTTT. Supplemented by reference TRBV30 and TRBJ1-3, the full variable domain reads SQTIHQWPATLVQPVGSPLSLECTVEGTSNPNLYWYRQAAGRGLQLLFYSVGIGQISSEVPQNLSASRPQDRQFILSSKKLLLSDSGFYLCAWNTGAMNTIYFGEGSWLTVV.

Concerning this clone: This specimen includes other DNA sequences encoding the same CDR3. V gene TRBV6-5 combines with J gene TRBJ1-1; possibly TRBD1 for D (5 bases). Germline V gene sequence: CDR1 MNHEY, CDR2 SVGAGI. V lost 9 bases, J lost 0 bases, and 14 bases lay in between. The CDR3 is 14 amino acids. The CDR3 DNA reads as TGTGCCAGTAGCCTAGAAGGGGTGAACACTGAAGCTTTCTTT. Its protein is CASSLEGVNTEAFF.

The CDR3 bases are TGTGCCAGCAGGGTGGCCACGGGCGGGGAGCTGTTTTTT. Translating gives CASRVATGGELFF. The V call is TRBV6-1, the J call TRBJ2-2; D gene uncertain. The V gene's germline CDR1 is MNHNS and CDR2 SASEGT. V lost 6 bases and J 7 bases, leaving 12 bases between the germline ends. This CDR3 has 13 residues.

The V and J genes are TRBV19 and TRBJ2-5, with 9 bases identical to TRBD1. V trimming: 6 bases; J trimming: 4 bases; junction bases outside the gene matches: 3. Germline CDR1 LNHDA, CDR2 SQIVND (reference sequence). The CDR3 runs to 13 residues. The DNA for the CDR3 is TGTGCCAGTAGGGGGACAGGGTCAGAGACCCAGTACTTC. This codes for CASRGTGSETQYF.

The V gene is TRBV5-1, the J gene TRBJ2-5, with a possible D match to TRBD1 (6 bases). This CDR3 has 17 residues. Germline V gene lookup returns CDR1 SGHRS and CDR2 YFSETQ. Trimming took 3 bases from V and 2 from J, leaving 20 bases between them. The CDR3 reads CASSYGVGGRGQETQYF. The CDR3 nucleotides are TGCGCCAGCAGCTACGGGGTTGGCGGCAGGGGTCAAGAGACCCAGTACTTC.

This chain uses TRBV6-6 with TRBJ2-2; D is ambiguous. This CDR3 comprises 14 residues. From germline, CDR1 is MNHNY and CDR2 SVGAGI (reference sequence). The V end was cut by 0 bases, the J end by 6 bases, with 8 bases between. The CDR3 sequence is CASSYSEPAGELFF. The CDR3, as DNA: TGTGCCAGCAGTTACTCGGAGCCCGCCGGGGAGCTGTTTTTT.

The chain carries TRBV6-1 and TRBJ2-3, with 9 bases matching TRBD2. Germline trimming cut 1 base from V and 5 bases from J; bases unmatched to any gene: 7. Germline CDR1 MNHNS, CDR2 SASEGT. CDR3 length equals 16 residues. CDR3 coding DNA: TGTGCCAGCAGTGAAGATGGCGGGGGGGCAAGAGATACGCAGTATTTT. Encoded protein: CASSEDGGGARDTQYF.

The chain recombines TRBV28 with TRBJ1-4; 8 nucleotides line up with TRBD1. Germline values: CDR1 MDHEN, CDR2 SYDVKM. V lost 5 bases to trimming and J lost 5 bases; unmatched junction nucleotides: 4. CDR3 size: 14 residues. The CDR3 DNA reads as TGTGCCAGCAGTATTAGGACAGGGAATGAAAAACTGTTTTTT. Amino acid sequence: CASSIRTGNEKLFF.

V is TRBV28 and J is TRBJ2-1; perhaps TRBD2 as D (6 bases). Germline assignment: CDR1 MDHEN and CDR2 SYDVKM. The CDR3 covers 18 residues. V was pared by 2 bases and J by 6 bases, with 23 bases between. For the CDR3, the DNA is TGTGCCAGCAGTTTAGATGGTGGGCTAGCCGGAGGGTTCAATGAGCAGTTCTTC. Amino acids: CASSLDGGLAGGFNEQFF.

The genes are TRBV28 and TRBJ1-5, with 7 nucleotides matching TRBD1. Germline CDR1 and CDR2: MDHEN and SYDVKM. The CDR3 is 13 amino acids. J gave up 2 bases and V 8 bases, and 3 bases lay outside the gene matches. CDR3 region: CASCGQGNQPQHF. The CDR3 nucleotides read TGTGCCAGCTGCGGACAGGGCAATCAGCCCCAGCATTTT. The complete variable domain, with remaining parts taken from reference TRBV28 and TRBJ1-5, reads DVKVTQSSRYLVKRTGEKVFLECVQDMDHENMFWYRQDPGLGLRLIYFSYDVKMKEKGDIPEGYSVSREKKERFSLILESASTNQTSMYLCASCGQGNQPQHFGDGTRLSIL.

The chain employs TRBV5-1 and TRBJ1-1, with 8 positions matching TRBD1. Germline V CDR1 and CDR2: SGHRS, YFSETQ. The CDR3 consists of 16 residues. The junction had 8 bases not matched to a gene; V was cut back by 2 bases and J by 2 bases. CDR3 bases: TGCGCCAGCAGCTTAGCGACAGGGGAGGGAAACACTGAAGCTTTCTTT. Encoded protein: CASSLATGEGNTEAFF.

V usage is TRBV6-5 and J usage is TRBJ2-7, with 9 bases identical to TRBD1. The CDR3 totals 15 residues. V lost 0 bases, J lost 3 bases, and 3 bases stayed unmatched. The germline CDR1 and CDR2 sequences are MNHEY and SVGAGI. The CDR3 is CASSYSGQGSYEQYF. DNA for the CDR3: TGTGCCAGCAGTTACTCGGGACAGGGTAGCTACGAGCAGTACTTC.

The rearrangement uses TRBV5-8 and TRBJ2-5, with unresolved D. Trimming left V 4 bases short and J 1 base short, with 11 bases between. In germline, CDR1 is SGHTS, CDR2 YDEGEE. CDR3 length: 14 amino acids. The CDR3 sequence: CASSPGVLQETQYF. CDR3 bases: TGTGCCAGCAGCCCCGGAGTCCTCCAAGAGACCCAGTACTTC.

A few counts support this clone. The rearrangement links TRBV4-1 to TRBJ2-7, with D perhaps TRBD1 (6 bases). Germline values: CDR1 MGHRA, CDR2 YSYEKL. Trimming cost V 0 bases and J 1 base, with 13 bases left between them. The CDR3 length is 16 residues. The CDR3 reads CASSQDQGFVSYEQYF. CDR3 DNA sequence: TGCGCCAGCAGCCAAGATCAGGGGTTTGTGTCCTACGAGCAGTACTTC.

V is TRBV19 and J is TRBJ2-1; the match to TRBD2 covers 8 bases. V dropped 3 bases and J dropped 16; count of bases not matched to a gene: 8. CDR1 is LNHDA, CDR2 SQIVND, per germline (reference sequence). This CDR3 contains 12 residues. The CDR3 sequence is CASSIPGTSLFF. The CDR3 DNA follows: TGTGCCAGTAGTATCCCGGGGACTAGTTTATTCTTC.

The chain is built from TRBV6-5 and TRBJ2-7, with D maybe TRBD2 (5 bases). Per the germline V gene, CDR1 is MNHEY and CDR2 is SVGAGI. V was shortened by 5 bases and J by 1 base, with 9 bases between the two germline ends. CDR3 length: 13 residues. Written as DNA, the CDR3 is TGTGCCAGCAGTGGCCGGGAATCCTACGAGCAGTACTTC. As protein: CASSGRESYEQYF.

The chain combines TRBV5-1 with TRBJ2-5, with TRBD2 matching over 7 bases. The CDR3 covers 16 residues. With V trimmed by 0 bases and J by 1 base, 6 bases remained unmatched. Germline CDR1 and CDR2: SGHRS and YFSETQ. The DNA for the CDR3 is TGCGCCAGCAGCTTGGTATTCTCGGGAGGCCAAGAGACCCAGTACTTC. This translates into CASSLVFSGGQETQYF.

CDR3 sequence (DNA): TGTGCCAGCAGCTCATGGGACAGGGCCGTAGCCAAAAACATTCAGTACTTC. Its protein product is CASSSWDRAVAKNIQYF. V is TRBV9 and J is TRBJ2-4; 9 bases agree with TRBD1. The CDR3 runs to 17 residues. In germline, CDR1 is SGDLS, CDR2 YYNGEE. V shed 4 bases, J shed 0 bases, and the junction held 8 bases outside the gene matches.